This T cell receptor beta chain was recovered during a study of blood T cell repertoires in COVID-19 (dated by TCRdb to the early 2020s). A note on the overall study: Recovered participants in ImmuneRACE Cohort 3 were defined by two consecutive negative NP/OP PCR tests, clearance by a healthcare professional, or resolution of symptoms. Samples from collaborators originated in the United States, Italy and Spain and spanned both the acute and convalescent phases of COVID-19. The material from the prospective study consisted of cDNA or gDNA derived from T cells, B-cell-depleted T cells, or PBMCs. Deeply sampled blood TCRbeta repertoires from subjects exposed to, actively infected with, or recovered from COVID-19 were included in the dataset. The repertoires were made available in a free public database intended to serve as a resource for research on the immune response to SARS-CoV-2. Samples were obtained from the ongoing ImmuneRACE study (first 160 participants) and from roughly 1,300 subjects provided by 6 global collaborators. Sample metadata almost always included a de-identified subject ID, COVID-19 status, age in years and sex. HLA class I and class II types, where available, came from metadata supplied by the sample provider rather than from assay-based typing. The paper's findings and limits, for the study overall: The quantity of clinical and demographic metadata differed by source and by participant and was supplied without curation.

In the prospective study, participants were about 18 to 95 years old, resided in 24 geographic areas of the United States, and were enrolled through a virtual design. In the prospective study, cohorts were assigned on the basis of participant-reported clinical history obtained from a screening survey and a study questionnaire. In the prospective study, whole blood, serum and a nasopharyngeal or oropharyngeal swab were collected from each participant by mobile phlebotomists. Additional blood draws and questionnaires over an approximately 2-month period could optionally be provided by prospective study participants. Prospective study blood samples were shipped either frozen or at room temperature before DNA extraction. The immunoSEQ Assay, a bias-controlled multiplex PCR, was used to amplify TCRbeta CDR3 regions from genomic DNA. The authors' analysis ran thus. The number of nucleated cells in each sample was estimated by amplification of reference gene primers within the assay. Sequence reads were collapsed and filtered to measure the absolute abundance of every unique TCRbeta CDR3 rearrangement. For each sample, productive Simpson clonality was calculated as the square root of Simpson's diversity index across productive rearrangements. TCRdb obtained this table from immuneACCESS and retained in-frame rearrangements with V and J assigned. These tables miss some clones; where compared with another copy, unresolved V genes account for less than half of the shortfall, and the remainder is unexplained. That table furnishes V, J and clone size, whereas the DNA furnished D and trimming. The sample table holds roughly 200,000 clones, of which roughly 87% were seen once. Less than 8% of the sample comes from the top ten.

With respect to this clone: What this receptor recognizes is not known. No qualities accompany the bases; no much larger clone lies one base away.

The CDR3 starts with the cysteine, ends with the phenylalanine, and has 12 residues. The entry retains the CDR3 DNA only, 36 bases that are in frame from base 1. V drops 4 bases and J drops 6 bases, leaving 8 bases in between. The germline V gene (reference sequence) supplies CDR1 SGHNT and CDR2 YYREEE. The chain employs TRBV5-4 and TRBJ1-5, with the D gene not clear enough to name. This clonotype was sampled from a man younger than 40 in a cohort exposed to, infected with or recovered from COVID-19 (not recorded which). The material sequenced was PBMCs or T cells enriched from blood (not recorded which). The encoded CDR3 is CASSEIGQPQHF. The DNA sequence is TGTGCCAGCAGCGAAATCGGTCAGCCCCAGCATTTT.